The 21 T cell receptor beta chains below all came from one sample that was sequenced in a study of OX40 agonist ivuxolimab in advanced cancers. The method was immunoSEQ multiplex PCR; TCRdb's version includes in-frame clones alone and lacks a portion of them. The profile shows 55,000 or so clones, 88% of them singletons. This specimen consisted of CD4+ or CD8+ T cells sorted from blood, obtained in a trial of the OX40 agonist ivuxolimab. These receptors all come from an adult with an advanced solid tumor such as melanoma, head and neck, liver or kidney cancer.

The gene calls are TRBV11-2 and TRBJ2-1, with 8 bases that match TRBD2. Trimming removed 5 bases from V and 5 bases from J; junction bases left unmatched: 8. Germline-derived CDR1 and CDR2 are SGHAT and FQNNGV. The CDR3 is made up of 15 amino acids. The CDR3 DNA reads TGTGCCAGCAGCCAAGGACTAGCTTTAAACAATGAGCAGTTCTTC. Translated: CASSQGLALNNEQFF.

J is TRBJ2-3 and V is TRBV10-1; D unresolved. The CDR3 consists of 11 residues. Per germline, CDR1 WNHNN and CDR2 SYGVQD (reference sequence). V lost 3 bases, J lost 7 bases, and 5 bases lay in between. The CDR3 nucleotides are TGCGCCAGCAGTGAAGGAAATACGCAGTATTTT. Amino acids: CASSEGNTQYF.

This chain connects TRBV19 to TRBJ1-4, with D tentatively TRBD1 (5 bases). CDR1 is LNHDA, CDR2 SQIVND, per germline (reference sequence). V gave up 5 bases and J gave up 3 bases, with 13 bases separating them. This CDR3 spans 15 amino acids. The CDR3: CASSPTGGANEKLFF. CDR3 nucleotides: TGTGCCAGTAGTCCAACGGGGGGGGCTAATGAAAAACTGTTTTTT.

J is TRBJ2-7 and V is TRBV6-4; D might be TRBD2 (6 bases). The V gene's germline CDR1 is MRHNA and CDR2 SNTAGT. The CDR3 has 14 residues. The ends were cut back, 0 bases at V and 5 bases at J, with 11 bases in the middle. The CDR3 bases are TGTGCCAGCAGTGACTCCAGGAGGGGCAACGAGCAGTACTTC. Protein: CASSDSRRGNEQYF.

The J gene is TRBJ2-6, the V gene TRBV5-5, with D possibly called TRBD1 or TRBD2 (5 bases each). This CDR3 is 17 amino acids long. Germline CDR1 reads SGHKS; CDR2 reads YYEKEE (reference sequence). Deletions cut 0 bases from V and 0 bases from J, with 10 bases between. CDR3 bases: TGTGCCAGCAGCTTGGTGGTTGGGGGCTCTGGGGCCAACGTCCTGACTTTC. Residues: CASSLVVGGSGANVLTF.

In its sample, this clone was seen a few times. The V gene is TRBV5-1, the J gene TRBJ2-7; possible D gene TRBD1, 6 bases. Trimming stripped 0 bases from V and 4 bases from J, with 17 bases between. CDR1 and CDR2 (germline): SGHRS, YFSETQ. CDR3 size: 16 residues. The CDR3 loop is CASSLAPAGAVYEQYF. CDR3 DNA: TGCGCCAGCAGCTTGGCGCCGGCAGGGGCCGTATACGAGCAGTACTTC. Filled out from reference TRBV5-1 and TRBJ2-7, the complete variable domain reads KAGVTQTPRYLIKTRGQQVTLSCSPISGHRSVSWYQQTPGQGLQFLFEYFSETQRNKGNFPGRFSGRQFSNSRSEMNVSTLELGDSALYLCASSLAPAGAVYEQYFGPGTRLTVT.

A few counts support this clone. The chain recombines TRBV4-1 with TRBJ2-7; TRBD1 aligns across 7 bases. Trimming cost V 1 base and J 3 bases; bases outside gene matches: 6. Germline values: CDR1 MGHRA, CDR2 YSYEKL. This CDR3 is built from 15 residues. DNA of the CDR3: TGCGCCAGCAGCCAAGCGGGGACAGCCGTCTACGAGCAGTACTTC. Its protein product is CASSQAGTAVYEQYF.

The chain recombines TRBV7-9 with TRBJ2-3, with 7 bases that match TRBD2. Looked up from germline, CDR1 is SEHNR and CDR2 is FQNEAQ (reference sequence). CDR3 size: 18 residues. Trimming at V came to 0 bases and at J to 0 bases, leaving 9 bases not matched to a gene. CDR3 sequence: CASSLASASGTSTDTQYF. In DNA, the CDR3 is TGTGCCAGCAGCTTAGCCTCCGCTAGCGGAACTAGCACAGATACGCAGTATTTT.

This chain uses TRBV29-1 with TRBJ2-1; the match to TRBD2 covers 13 bases. The junction had 3 bases not matched to a gene; V was cut back by 7 bases and J by 9 bases. CDR3 length: 12 residues. Germline V gives CDR1 SQVTM, CDR2 ANQGSEA. DNA of the CDR3: TGCAGCGGGGGACTAGCGGGAACTGAGCAGTTCTTC. It translates to CSGGLAGTEQFF.

The J gene is TRBJ2-2, the V gene TRBV28; D is unresolved. Trimming took off 7 bases at V and 4 bases at J, with 4 bases between the two ends. CDR1 is MDHEN, CDR2 SYDVKM, per germline. The CDR3 extends over 11 amino acids. Written as DNA, the CDR3 is TGTGCCAGCAAGAGCACCGGGGAGCTGTTTTTT. It translates to CASKSTGELFF.

The V gene is TRBV4-1, the J gene TRBJ1-5, with D perhaps TRBD1 (5 bases). V lost 0 bases and J lost 7, with 13 bases in between. The CDR3 consists of 15 residues. The germline V gene encodes CDR1 MGHRA and CDR2 YSYEKL. CDR3 in amino acids: CASSQDPGLGQPQHF. CDR3 nucleotides: TGCGCCAGCAGCCAAGACCCAGGGCTGGGGCAGCCCCAGCATTTT.

The chain combines TRBV6-6 with TRBJ2-5; D possibly uses TRBD1 or TRBD2 (5 bases each). The DNA end lines up better with TRBJ2-7; the J call may be wrong. CDR1 and CDR2 (germline): MNHNY, SVGAGI (reference sequence). The CDR3 has 12 amino acids. The CDR3, as DNA: TGTGCCAGCAGTACGGGACGCCACGAGCAGTACTTC. Translation gives CASSTGRHEQYF.

The chain uses TRBV18 and TRBJ2-1; tentative D call: TRBD2 (5 bases). This CDR3 is built from 12 residues. V gave up 1 base and J gave up 9 bases, with 7 bases separating them. CDR1 is KGHSH, CDR2 LQKENI, per germline. The DNA of the CDR3 is TGTGCCAGCTCACCACTCGGGATTGAGCAGTTCTTC. This sequence encodes CASSPLGIEQFF.

The chain uses TRBV12-5 and TRBJ2-1; TRBD2 agrees at 11 bases. With V trimmed by 1 base and J by 6 bases, 17 bases remained unmatched. CDR3 length equals 20 residues. The germline V gene has CDR1 LGHNT and CDR2 FRNRAP. The CDR3 DNA is TGTGCTAGTGGTTTGGGTCTGGGACAGCGGGATAGCGGGAGGGGCAATGAGCAGTTCTTC. Its protein product is CASGLGLGQRDSGRGNEQFF.

This clone was observed once. The chain is built from TRBV12-5 and TRBJ1-4; D might be TRBD1 (5 bases). CDR3 length: 15 residues. The germline V gene encodes CDR1 LGHNT and CDR2 FRNRAP. V was shortened by 7 bases and J by 1 base, with 13 bases between the two germline ends. The CDR3 DNA follows: TGTGCTAGTGCCCAGGGCGGGGTAACTAATGAAAAACTGTTTTTT. Its translation is CASAQGGVTNEKLFF.

In DNA form, the CDR3 reads TGTGCCAGTACCGCCAAGGGACAGGTTTACAATGAGCAGTTCTTC. Residues: CASTAKGQVYNEQFF. The chain combines TRBV19 with TRBJ2-1; 8 bases are shared with TRBD1. The CDR3 is 15 residues long. The V and J ends lost 7 bases and 4 bases, in that order; junction bases with no gene match: 9. CDR1 and CDR2 (germline): LNHDA, SQIVND (reference sequence).

The rearrangement uses TRBV29-1 and TRBJ2-1, with TRBD1 identical over 10 bases. V shed 6 bases, J shed 6 bases, and the junction held 5 bases outside the gene matches. The germline V gene encodes CDR1 SQVTM and CDR2 ANQGSEA. This CDR3 has 13 residues. CDR3 coding DNA: TGCAGCGTCGATTGGACAGGGGGCAATGAGCAGTTCTTC. Protein: CSVDWTGGNEQFF.

The sample holds one count of this clone. CDR3: CASSESRDLNNEQFF. The CDR3 DNA sequence: TGTGCCAGCAGTGAATCCCGGGACTTGAACAATGAGCAGTTCTTC. V usage is TRBV2 and J usage is TRBJ2-1; a possible D gene is TRBD2 (6 bases). This CDR3 comprises 15 residues. The germline V and J ends were trimmed by 2 bases and 5 bases, with 13 bases remaining between them. Germline lookup yields CDR1 SNHLY and CDR2 FYNNEI.

This clone appeared once. This chain uses TRBV7-8 with TRBJ2-3; possible D gene TRBD1, 7 bases. Looked up from germline, CDR1 is SGHVS and CDR2 is FQNEAQ. The CDR3 is 13 residues long. Trimming shortened V by 5 bases and J by 5 bases, and 11 bases separated the two germline ends. The CDR3 protein is CASSAQGGDTQYF. The CDR3 region has the DNA TGTGCCAGCAGCGCTCAGGGGGGAGATACGCAGTATTTT.

The chain employs TRBV5-1 and TRBJ1-1, with D unresolved. Germline V gives CDR1 SGHRS, CDR2 YFSETQ. The CDR3 runs 12 residues. V shed 0 bases and J shed 6 bases, with 6 bases lying between them. As DNA, the CDR3 is TGCGCCAGCAGCTTGGGGGGTCCTGAAGCTTTCTTT. It yields the protein CASSLGGPEAFF.

This chain links TRBV11-2 with TRBJ2-1; D is possibly TRBD1 (5 bases). The CDR3 length is 15 residues. CDR1 and CDR2 from the germline V gene are SGHAT and FQNNGV. V was trimmed by 2 bases and J by 0 bases, leaving 8 bases between them. CDR3 in DNA: TGTGCCAGCAGCTTAATCCAGGGCTCCTACAATGAGCAGTTCTTC. Its translation is CASSLIQGSYNEQFF.